This T cell receptor beta chain was retrieved from a study of blood T cell repertoires in COVID-19. Study background: COVID-19 samples collected from the United States, Italy and Spain covered acute and convalescent phases.

TCRdb keeps only in-frame clones here, not all; method: immunoSEQ multiplex PCR. The data show 300,000 to 350,000 clones, 80% to 90% seen once. Sequencing used peripheral blood. The origin of this receptor is a man aged 25-45 years with COVID-19, enrolled during active disease.

CDR3 bases: TGTGCCAGTAGCCTGGGGCCAGGGGGCAAACTCTACGAGCAGTACTTC. It specifies CASSLGPGGKLYEQYF. The gene calls are TRBV19 and TRBJ2-7; 8 bases are a match to TRBD1. The ends lost 6 bases at V and 3 bases at J; junction bases unmatched: 13. This CDR3 spans 16 amino acids. Germline V gene data show CDR1 as LNHDA and CDR2 as SQIVND (reference sequence).